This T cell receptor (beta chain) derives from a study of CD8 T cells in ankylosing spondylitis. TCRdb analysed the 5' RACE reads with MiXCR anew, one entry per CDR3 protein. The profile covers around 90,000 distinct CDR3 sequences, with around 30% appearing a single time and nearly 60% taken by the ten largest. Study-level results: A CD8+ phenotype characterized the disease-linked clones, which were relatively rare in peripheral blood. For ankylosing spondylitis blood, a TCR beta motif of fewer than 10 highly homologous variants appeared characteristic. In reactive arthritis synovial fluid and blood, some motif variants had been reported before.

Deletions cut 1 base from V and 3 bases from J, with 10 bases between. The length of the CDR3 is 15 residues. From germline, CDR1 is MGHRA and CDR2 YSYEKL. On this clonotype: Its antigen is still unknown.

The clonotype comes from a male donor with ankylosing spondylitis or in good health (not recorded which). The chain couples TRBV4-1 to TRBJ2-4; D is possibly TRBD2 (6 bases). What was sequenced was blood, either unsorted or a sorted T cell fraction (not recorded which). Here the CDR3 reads CASSQVGSYKNIQYF. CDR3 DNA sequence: TGCGCCAGCAGCCAAGTCGGGAGCTACAAAAACATTCAGTACTTC.